This T cell receptor beta chain was obtained from a study of T cell responses to AZD1222 COVID-19 vaccine listed by TCRdb under 2021. In terms of the full investigation: AZD1222 recipients whose second dose came at about 4 weeks and those whose second dose came at about 12 weeks were combined into one group, since spike-specific TCR depth and breadth did not differ between the two schedules. A total of about 240 trial participants underwent TCR sequencing, of whom 207 received two doses of AZD1222 and some 26 received two doses of the MenACWY control vaccine. Trial participants were enrolled into age subgroups of 18-55, 56-69 and 70-plus years, which contained around 150, 29 and 61 TCR-sequenced participants, respectively. On the study overall, not on this receptor specifically: After two AZD1222 doses, spike-specific TCR breadth and depth were significantly higher than at day 0 and than in MenACWY recipients. The 56-69-year group was small, and its depth increase did not reach significance, likely because of low power. The vaccine-associated CD4 TCRs covered the entire spike protein, and the dominant responses fell in regions 160-218 and 743-854. Reportedly, almost half of the unique spike-specific TCRs recognized epitopes lying outside the regions that are mutated in the B.1.351 and B.1.1.7 variants. Only five or six AZD1222 recipients were SARS-CoV-2 seropositive at baseline, limiting conclusions about previously exposed vaccinees. Because no day 14 peak-response samples were available, the repertoires could be characterized only after the peak T cell response. Participants were mostly white British and included more females than males, and it was suggested by the authors that clonal diversity may have been underestimated.

The CDR3 regions of human TCRbeta chains were analyzed by immunosequencing. The paper's data handling went like this. TCRs in the repertoires were compared against a reference library of SARS-CoV-2-specific TCRs that had been generated with the MIRA antigen-specificity platform. Breadth meant the fraction of unique TCRs that were SARS-CoV-2-associated, whereas depth meant the fraction of total T cells that were SARS-CoV-2-associated. Using the MIRA data, each spike-specific TCR was mapped to the spike region that the TCR reacts to and placed in a CD4 or CD8 class. Log10-transformed breadth and depth values were compared by one-way ANOVA with Sidak's multiple comparisons tests. In its TCRdb copy, this immuneACCESS table keeps in-frame sequences only and misses some clones. Where compared with another copy, unresolved V genes explain less than half of these, and the others have no known cause. V, J and clone size are taken as reported in that table, and D and trimming were inferred from the DNA itself. The sample includes about 140,000 clones, with 80% to 95% observed a single time. Approximately 3% of the sample comes from the top ten.

Reading the germline V gene gives CDR1 SGDLS and CDR2 YYNGEE. The CDR3 sequence holds 14 residues, the cysteine and phenylalanine included. Of the read, only the CDR3 DNA is kept; its 42 bases are in frame from base 1. V is shortened by 6 bases, J by 6 bases, and the region joining them spans 15 bases. Interpreted using the paper, the time point label stands for: baseline before first vaccination. The vaccinee samples were drawn from two UK trials, COV001 and COV002, one of which was a single-blind randomized controlled phase 2/3 trial testing AZD1222 (ChAdOx1 nCoV-19) in healthy adults. Trial participant PBMC samples were collected at day 0 and day 28 after the second dose for TCRbeta chain sequencing. A remark on this clone: The antigen this receptor binds is unknown. No much larger clone exists at a distance of one base, and base qualities are not known.

The TCR originated in an adult in good health. The chain is encoded by TRBV9 joined to TRBJ2-2, with TRBD1 perhaps the D gene, on 6 matching bases. The input for sequencing was peripheral blood, taken on day 0 of AZD1222 vaccination. The CDR3 sequence is CASTRSEGAGELFF. The DNA reads as follows: TGTGCCAGCACCCGGAGTGAGGGGGCCGGGGAGCTGTTTTTT. Beyond the CDR3, the reference TRBV9 and TRBJ2-2 genes provide the residues; the full variable domain reads: DSGVTQTPKHLITATGQRVTLRCSPRSGDLSVYWYQQSLDQGLQFLIQYYNGEERAKGNILERFSAQQFPDLHSELNLSSLELGDSALYFCASTRSEGAGELFFGEGSRLTVL.